A selection of T cell receptor beta chains follows, all from one sample in a study of T-cell reconstitution after alpha-beta-depleted transplantation in children. TCRdb called the PCR reads again in MiXCR, with one record for every CDR3 protein. The sample includes about 980,000 distinct CDR3 sequences, roughly 29% seen only once; the top ten take over 25%. Sequenced here: PBMCs, mostly from graft donor cells, sampled 360 days after TCRalphabeta/CD19-depleted stem cell transplant. The receptors originated from a boy in the first two years of life who had a stem cell transplant for SCID, so the T cells may come from the graft donor. CDR3s include the opening cysteine and the closing phenylalanine or tryptophan. The order of the fields is V gene, J gene, D gene, clone size, CDR3 DNA, CDR3 protein. The D gene is left open where the match is weak. Size is stated for part of the rows, as once, few or many counts, or as a class when the clone is expanded.

>TRBV20-1|TRBJ1-5|TRBD1|few
TGCAGTGCTAGAGAGAGGGACAGGGGTTTTCGCAATCAGCCCCAGCATTTT
CSARERDRGFRNQPQHF
>TRBV12-3/TRBV12-4|TRBJ2-7|.|many
TGTGCCAGCAGTTTCAGACAGCCCTACGAGCAGTACTTC
CASSFRQPYEQYF
>TRBV12-3/TRBV12-4|TRBJ2-5|.|few
TGTGCCAGCAGTTGGGCGGGGACAGCAGAGACCCAGTACTTC
CASSWAGTAETQYF
>TRBV20-1|TRBJ2-1|.|few
TGCAGTGCTAGGAGGGACGGCCCTGAGCAGTTCTTC
CSARRDGPEQFF
>TRBV20-1|TRBJ1-2|.|few
TGCAGTGCTGTGGGGTACAGGGTTAACTATGGCTACACCTTC
CSAVGYRVNYGYTF
>TRBV12-3/TRBV12-4|TRBJ2-1|TRBD2|.
TGTGCCAGTGTACTTACCGCTCGGCTAGCGGGGGGGCCGTCCTACAATGAGCAGTTCTTC
CASVLTARLAGGPSYNEQFF
>TRBV3-1|TRBJ2-7|.|.
TGTGCCAGCAGCTTTTGGACATCCTACGAGCAGTACTTC
CASSFWTSYEQYF
>TRBV4-2|TRBJ1-4|.|.
TGTGCCAGCAGCGTACAGGGTTACGAAAAACTGTTTTTT
CASSVQGYEKLFF
>TRBV7-9|TRBJ1-4|.|few
TGTGCCGCGGGTCCAGAACCGGATGAAAAACTGTTTTTT
CAAGPEPDEKLFF
>TRBV12-3/TRBV12-4|TRBJ2-7|.|.
TGTGCCAGCAGTTTAATTGGGATCGAGCAGTACTTC
CASSLIGIEQYF
>TRBV5-1|TRBJ1-5|.|.
TGCGCCAGCAGCTTGGGGGGTTTTAGTCAGCCCCAGCATTTT
CASSLGGFSQPQHF
>TRBV5-1|TRBJ2-3|TRBD1|few
TGCGCCAGCAGCTCGTCCGGGACAGGGGGTACAGATACGCAGTATTTT
CASSSSGTGGTDTQYF
>TRBV3-1|TRBJ2-5|.|few
TGTGCCAGCAGCCAAGACCTACCCCGACTAGCAGGGGGGGAGACCCAGTACTTC
CASSQDLPRLAGGETQYF
>TRBV4-3|TRBJ2-2|TRBD2|.
TGCGCCAGCAGCCAACTAGCGGGGAACACCGGGGAGCTGTTTTTT
CASSQLAGNTGELFF
>TRBV25-1|TRBJ2-1|.|few
TGTGCCAGCAGTGATGCCTCGACCTACAATGAGCAGTTCTTC
CASSDASTYNEQFF
>TRBV11-2|TRBJ2-1|.|few
TGTGCCAGCAGCTTAGTAGGATTGAATGGCAATGAGCAGTTCTTC
CASSLVGLNGNEQFF
>TRBV5-1|TRBJ1-3|.|few
TGCGCCAGCAGCGGGGACATCGGAAACACCATATATTTT
CASSGDIGNTIYF
>TRBV3-1|TRBJ2-5|.|few
TGTGCCAGCAGCTACGGGGACATTCAAGAGACCCAGTACTTC
CASSYGDIQETQYF
>TRBV11-2|TRBJ2-1|.|few
TGTGCCAGCAGCCCTGGTGGACCCCGACCAACCCGTAATGAGCAGTTCTTC
CASSPGGPRPTRNEQFF
>TRBV10-3|TRBJ1-1|TRBD1|.
TGTGCCATCAGCGGACAGGAATGGAACACTGAAGCTTTCTTT
CAISGQEWNTEAFF
>TRBV5-1|TRBJ2-1|TRBD2|few
TGCGCCAGCAGCACCAGCGGGGGGGCCAGTTATGAGCAGTTCTTC
CASSTSGGASYEQFF
>TRBV5-1|TRBJ2-5|.|.
TGCGCCAGCAGCTTGGCCGATGTGAGGGGGAGCCAAGAGACCCAGTACTTC
CASSLADVRGSQETQYF
>TRBV30|TRBJ2-5|.|.
TGTGCCGAATCGCGGAAGGGGGAGGAGACCCAGTACTTC
CAESRKGEETQYF
>TRBV5-1|TRBJ2-7|TRBD1|few
TGTGCCAGCAGTCTTGGACAGGGGGCCCACGAGCAGTACTTC
CASSLGQGAHEQYF
>TRBV20-1|TRBJ2-1|TRBD2|few
TGCAGTGCCAACGGACTAGCGGGGAGCTCCTACAATGAGCAGTTCTTC
CSANGLAGSSYNEQFF
>TRBV5-1|TRBJ1-3|TRBD1|.
TGCGCCAGCAGACCTACAGGGGGCAATGGAAACACCATATATTTT
CASRPTGGNGNTIYF
>TRBV13|TRBJ2-2|TRBD2|.
TGTGCCAGCAGCCCCAGGGGGACTAGCGGCGTTAAGGAGCTGTTTTTT
CASSPRGTSGVKELFF
>TRBV5-1|TRBJ2-3|.|few
TGCGCCAGCAGCGTCCGGGGGGCGTTCACAGATACGCAGTATTTT
CASSVRGAFTDTQYF
>TRBV5-1|TRBJ2-7|TRBD1|.
TGCGCCAGCAATAGCGGACAGGGAATCGTCTTTGACGAGCAGTACTTC
CASNSGQGIVFDEQYF
>TRBV7-8|TRBJ1-3|TRBD1|few
TGTGCCAGCAGCGGGGGGACAGCGGACACCATATATTTT
CASSGGTADTIYF
>TRBV12-3/TRBV12-4|TRBJ2-7|TRBD2|.
TGTGCCAGCAGTCGTGGGGGACTAGCGGGGGCCTACGAGCAGTACTTC
CASSRGGLAGAYEQYF